These 15 T cell receptor beta chains originate from one sample sequenced in a study of blood T cell repertoires in COVID-19. The table came from immunoSEQ multiplex PCR; TCRdb's copy has only in-frame clones and leaves some out. This table has a few hundred thousand clones, 80% to 90% appearing once. The sequencing sample was made of peripheral blood. The receptors shown here come from a woman aged 70-85 years with COVID-19, enrolled during active disease.

The chain carries TRBV19 and TRBJ2-2, with D possibly TRBD1 on 5 matching bases. Trimming left V 3 bases short and J 1 base short, with 12 bases between. CDR3 length: 16 amino acids. In germline, CDR1 is LNHDA, CDR2 SQIVND (reference sequence). The CDR3 spells CASSIGAGRNTGELFF. CDR3 sequence (DNA): TGTGCCAGTAGTATTGGGGCAGGCAGGAACACCGGGGAGCTGTTTTTT.

V and J are TRBV6-5 and TRBJ2-1; tentatively, D is TRBD2 (5 bases). The CDR3 runs 15 residues. Per germline, CDR1 MNHEY and CDR2 SVGAGI. The V end was cut by 2 bases, the J end by 1 base, with 9 bases between. The CDR3 loop reads CASSYEGRSYNEQFF. CDR3 DNA: TGTGCCAGCAGTTACGAGGGTCGTTCCTACAATGAGCAGTTCTTC.

The chain has TRBV7-2 and TRBJ2-2; D remains ambiguous. This CDR3 comprises 11 residues. Germline V gene sequence: CDR1 SGHTA, CDR2 FQGNSA. V dropped 6 bases and J dropped 5 bases, with 4 bases sitting between them. The CDR3 nucleotides are TGTGCCAGCAGGAGAACCGGGGAGCTGTTTTTT. Its translation is CASRRTGELFF.

The chain recombines TRBV27 with TRBJ1-6, with a tentative D call TRBD1 (6 bases). Trimming took 8 bases from V and 10 from J, leaving 18 bases between them. This CDR3 region has 14 residues. Looked up from germline, CDR1 is MNHEY and CDR2 is SMNVEV (reference sequence). For the CDR3, the DNA is TGTGCCAGCGGGTCGAGCAGGGGAAGATCACCCCTCCACTTT. Protein: CASGSSRGRSPLHF.

The chain combines TRBV10-3 with TRBJ2-3; 13 positions agree with TRBD2. The CDR3 extends over 17 amino acids. CDR1 and CDR2 from the germline V gene are ENHRY and SYGVKD. V shed 3 bases and J 5 bases; nucleotides not matched to a gene: 8. CDR3 sequence reads: CAISDGLAGVGGDTQYF. CDR3 nucleotide sequence: TGTGCCATCAGTGACGGACTAGCGGGAGTCGGTGGAGATACGCAGTATTTT.

V usage is TRBV3-1 (or the pseudogene TRBV3-2) and J usage is TRBJ1-1; 8 bases are a match to TRBD1. This CDR3 comprises 14 residues. Germline-derived CDR1 and CDR2 are LGHDT and YNNKEL (reference sequence). V was pared by 2 bases and J by 1 base, with 0 bases of the junction left unmatched. The CDR3 sequence: CASSQQGANTEAFF. CDR3 DNA sequence: TGTGCCAGCAGCCAACAGGGGGCGAACACTGAAGCTTTCTTT.

The chain joins TRBV11-2 to TRBJ2-5; 11 positions match TRBD1. J lost 0 bases, V lost 5 bases, and 11 bases had no gene match. Germline values: CDR1 SGHAT, CDR2 FQNNGV. This CDR3 spans 18 amino acids. Written as DNA, the CDR3 is TGTGCCAGCAGCCACGAAAGGACAGGGGGCAGGTACCAAGAGACCCAGTACTTC. This translates into CASSHERTGGRYQETQYF.

This clone has just one count. V gene TRBV30 combines with J gene TRBJ2-1; 9 positions match TRBD1. CDR1 and CDR2 from the germline V gene are GTSNPN and SVGIG (reference sequence). CDR3 length equals 15 residues. V gave up 2 bases and J gave up 1 base; unmatched junction bases: 3. For the CDR3, the DNA is TGTGCCTGGAGTCCACAGGGGGCGTCCTACAATGAGCAGTTCTTC. It is translated as CAWSPQGASYNEQFF.

The chain links TRBV10-3 to TRBJ1-2, with 7 bases that match TRBD1. Losses at the gene ends were 3 bases for V and 2 bases for J; bases not matched to a gene: 9. Germline V lookup: CDR1 ENHRY, CDR2 SYGVKD. The CDR3 is 16 amino acids. This CDR3 is CAISDYRGLGNYGYTF. In DNA, the CDR3 is TGTGCCATCAGTGATTACAGGGGATTAGGCAACTATGGCTACACCTTC.

This sequence joins TRBV29-1 and TRBJ2-1; possible D gene TRBD2, 6 bases. This CDR3 region has 15 residues. Trimming removed 5 bases at V and 6 bases at J, with 20 bases between. CDR1 SQVTM and CDR2 ANQGSEA come from the germline V gene. The CDR3 loop is CSVNSGGKQFNEQFF. In nucleotides, the CDR3 is TGCAGCGTTAATAGCGGAGGAAAACAGTTCAATGAGCAGTTCTTC.

The chain uses TRBV27 and TRBJ1-5; D not certain. The germline V gene encodes CDR1 MNHEY and CDR2 SMNVEV (reference sequence). Trimming shortened V by 10 bases and J by 3 bases, and 16 bases separated the two germline ends. CDR3 size: 14 residues. The CDR3 bases are TGTGCCACCGGGGAGGGATCTTCCAATCAGCCCCAGCATTTT. Translation gives CATGEGSSNQPQHF.

V is TRBV28 and J is TRBJ2-7, with 10 bases lining up with TRBD2. From germline, CDR1 is MDHEN and CDR2 SYDVKM. With 7 bases clipped from V and 5 bases from J, the junction kept 8 bases outside the gene matches. This CDR3 contains 14 residues. The CDR3: CASTRAGLADEQYF. CDR3 coding DNA: TGTGCCAGCACCCGGGCCGGACTAGCGGACGAGCAGTACTTC.

The rearrangement links TRBV19 to TRBJ1-2; D unresolved. The V gene's germline CDR1 is LNHDA and CDR2 SQIVND (reference sequence). The CDR3 sequence is 13 residues long. Trimming removed 0 bases at V and 4 bases at J, with 6 bases between. The CDR3 protein is CASSIDSGYGYTF. CDR3 nucleotide sequence: TGTGCCAGTAGTATAGACAGTGGCTATGGCTACACCTTC.

This clone occurred once. The chain combines TRBV30 with TRBJ1-1, with a weak D call TRBD1 (5 bases). Trimming cost V 2 bases and J 8 bases, with 18 bases left between them. Germline values: CDR1 GTSNPN, CDR2 SVGIG (reference sequence). The CDR3 totals 14 residues. The DNA of the CDR3 is TGTGCCTGGAGTAGAGAGACAGCCTCGACCGAAGCTTTCTTT. Its translation: CAWSRETASTEAFF. The variable domain in full, with the rest retrieved from reference TRBV30 and TRBJ1-1, is SQTIHQWPATLVQPVGSPLSLECTVEGTSNPNLYWYRQAAGRGLQLLFYSVGIGQISSEVPQNLSASRPQDRQFILSSKKLLLSDSGFYLCAWSRETASTEAFFGQGTRLTVV.

This clone was found a few times. The chain is built from TRBV15 and TRBJ1-3; D uncertain. The CDR3 extends over 15 amino acids. Trimming cost V 2 bases and J 4 bases, with 12 bases left between them. Germline CDR1 is LNHNV and CDR2 is YYDKDF (reference sequence). CDR3 sequence reads: CATSRRVVTGNTIYF. CDR3 coding DNA: TGTGCCACCAGCAGACGAGTAGTAACCGGAAACACCATATATTTT.